This TCR beta chain stems from a study of T cell changes during pregnancy in multiple sclerosis. CDR1 MDHEN and CDR2 SYDVKM come from the germline V gene. This CDR3 is 15 amino acids long. V gave up 5 bases and J gave up 4 bases; unmatched junction bases: 9. Only in-frame clones appear in the TCRdb table, and some are missing; sequencing was by immunoSEQ multiplex PCR. The sample lists around 56,000 clones; roughly 94% were seen once. The V call is TRBV28, the J call TRBJ2-3; TRBD1 aligns across 7 bases. The receptor was derived from a female donor with multiple sclerosis, enrolled in a pregnancy study. The source was CD8+ T cells from peripheral blood mononuclear cells, collected after pregnancy. The CDR3 reads CASSTDRRSADTQYF. In nucleotides, the CDR3 is TGTGCCAGCAGTACGGACAGGAGGTCAGCAGATACGCAGTATTTT.